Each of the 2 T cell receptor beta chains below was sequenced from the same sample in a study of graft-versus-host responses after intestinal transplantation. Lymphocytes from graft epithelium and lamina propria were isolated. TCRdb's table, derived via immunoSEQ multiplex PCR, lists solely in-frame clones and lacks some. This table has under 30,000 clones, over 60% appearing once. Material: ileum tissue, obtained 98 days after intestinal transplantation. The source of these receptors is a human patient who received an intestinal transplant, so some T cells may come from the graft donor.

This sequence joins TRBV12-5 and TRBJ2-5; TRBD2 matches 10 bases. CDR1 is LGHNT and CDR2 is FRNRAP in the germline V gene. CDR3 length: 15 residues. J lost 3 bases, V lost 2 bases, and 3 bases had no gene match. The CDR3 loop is CASGLYLAGEETQYF. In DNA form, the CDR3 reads TGTGCTAGTGGTTTGTATCTAGCGGGGGAAGAGACCCAGTACTTC.

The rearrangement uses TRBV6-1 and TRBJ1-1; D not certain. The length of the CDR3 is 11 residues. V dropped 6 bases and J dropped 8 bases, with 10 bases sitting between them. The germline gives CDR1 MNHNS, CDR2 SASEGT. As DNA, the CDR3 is TGTGCCAGCAGCTCGGGGTCGGAAGCTTTCTTT. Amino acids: CASSSGSEAFF.